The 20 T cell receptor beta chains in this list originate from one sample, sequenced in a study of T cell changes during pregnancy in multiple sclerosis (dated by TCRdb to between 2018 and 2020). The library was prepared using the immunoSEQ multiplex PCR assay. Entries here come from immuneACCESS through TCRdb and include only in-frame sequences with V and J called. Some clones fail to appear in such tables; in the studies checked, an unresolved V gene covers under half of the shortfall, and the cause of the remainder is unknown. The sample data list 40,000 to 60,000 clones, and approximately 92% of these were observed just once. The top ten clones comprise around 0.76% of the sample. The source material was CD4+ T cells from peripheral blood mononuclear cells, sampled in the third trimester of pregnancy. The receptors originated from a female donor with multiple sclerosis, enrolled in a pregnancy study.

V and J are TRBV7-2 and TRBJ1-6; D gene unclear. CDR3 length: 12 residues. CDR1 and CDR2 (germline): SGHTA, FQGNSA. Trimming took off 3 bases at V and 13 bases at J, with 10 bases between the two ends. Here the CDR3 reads CASSFSEAPLHF. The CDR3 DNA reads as TGTGCCAGCAGCTTTTCTGAGGCGCCCCTCCACTTT.

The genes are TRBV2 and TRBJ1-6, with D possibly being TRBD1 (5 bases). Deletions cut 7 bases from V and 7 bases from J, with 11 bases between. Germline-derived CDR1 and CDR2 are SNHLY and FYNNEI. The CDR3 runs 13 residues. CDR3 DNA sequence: TGTGCCAGCACTCGTCGACAGAATTCACCCCTCCACTTT. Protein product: CASTRRQNSPLHF.

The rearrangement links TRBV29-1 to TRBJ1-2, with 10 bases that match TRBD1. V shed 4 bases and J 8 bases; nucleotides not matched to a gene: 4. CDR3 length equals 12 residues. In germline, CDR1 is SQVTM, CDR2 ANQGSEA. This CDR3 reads CSVGDRGEGYTF. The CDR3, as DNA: TGCAGCGTTGGGGACAGGGGAGAAGGCTACACCTTC.

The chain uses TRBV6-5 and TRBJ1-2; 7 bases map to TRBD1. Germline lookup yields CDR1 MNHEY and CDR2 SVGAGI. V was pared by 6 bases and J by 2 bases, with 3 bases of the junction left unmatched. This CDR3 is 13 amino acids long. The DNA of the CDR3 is TGTGCCAGCAGCCTGACAGGGAACTATGGCTACACCTTC. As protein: CASSLTGNYGYTF.

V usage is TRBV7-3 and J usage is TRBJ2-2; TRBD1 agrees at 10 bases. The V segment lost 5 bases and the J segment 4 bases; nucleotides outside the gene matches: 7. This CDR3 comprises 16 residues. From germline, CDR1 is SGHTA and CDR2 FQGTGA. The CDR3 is CASSQWTGGATGELFF. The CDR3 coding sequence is TGTGCCAGCAGCCAATGGACAGGGGGGGCCACCGGGGAGCTGTTTTTT.

CDR3 bases: TGCGCCAGCAGCCAAGAAGCCACCCAGGGATCGTACACTGAAGCTTTCTTT. Protein: CASSQEATQGSYTEAFF. The rearrangement joins TRBV4-3 to TRBJ1-1; D might be TRBD1 (5 bases). This CDR3 is built from 17 residues. Germline lookup yields CDR1 LGHNA and CDR2 YSLEER. The V end lost 0 bases, the J end lost 3 bases, and 17 bases lay between the germline ends.

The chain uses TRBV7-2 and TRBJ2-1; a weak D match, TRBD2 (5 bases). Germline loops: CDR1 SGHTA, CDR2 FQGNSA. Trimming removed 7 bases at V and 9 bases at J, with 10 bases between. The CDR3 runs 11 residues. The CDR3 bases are TGTGCCAGCAAGCTAGCTGTTGAGCAGTTCTTC. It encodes CASKLAVEQFF.

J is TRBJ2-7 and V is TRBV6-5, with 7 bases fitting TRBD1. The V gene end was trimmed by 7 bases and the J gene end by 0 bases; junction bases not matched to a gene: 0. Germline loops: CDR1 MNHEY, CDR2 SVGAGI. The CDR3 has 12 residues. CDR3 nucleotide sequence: TGTGCCAGCACAGGGGGCTCCTACGAGCAGTACTTC. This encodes CASTGGSYEQYF.

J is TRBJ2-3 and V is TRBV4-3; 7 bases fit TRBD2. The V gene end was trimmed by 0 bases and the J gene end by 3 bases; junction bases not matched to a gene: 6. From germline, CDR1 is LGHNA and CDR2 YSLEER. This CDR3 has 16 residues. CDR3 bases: TGCGCCAGCAGCCAAGAGGCTAGCGGTATTACAGATACGCAGTATTTT. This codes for CASSQEASGITDTQYF.

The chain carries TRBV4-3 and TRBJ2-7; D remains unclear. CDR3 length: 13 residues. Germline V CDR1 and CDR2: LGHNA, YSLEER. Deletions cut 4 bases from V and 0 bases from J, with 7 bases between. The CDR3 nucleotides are TGCGCCAGCAGCCGCGCCCCCTCCTACGAGCAGTACTTC. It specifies CASSRAPSYEQYF.

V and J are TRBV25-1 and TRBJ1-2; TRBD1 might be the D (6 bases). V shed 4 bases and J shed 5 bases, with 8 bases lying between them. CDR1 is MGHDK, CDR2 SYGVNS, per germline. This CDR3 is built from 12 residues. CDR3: CASSATGYGYTF. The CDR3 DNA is TGTGCCAGCAGTGCAACAGGGTATGGCTACACCTTC.

This chain's CDR3 is CATGTGGQGQPQHF. CDR3 in DNA: TGTGCCACCGGGACAGGGGGACAGGGTCAGCCCCAGCATTTT. This rearrangement joins TRBV10-3 to TRBJ1-5; TRBD1 matches at 11 bases. The CDR3 sequence is 14 residues long. Trimming took 10 bases from V and 6 from J; bases not matched to a gene: 8. CDR1 is ENHRY and CDR2 is SYGVKD in the germline V gene.

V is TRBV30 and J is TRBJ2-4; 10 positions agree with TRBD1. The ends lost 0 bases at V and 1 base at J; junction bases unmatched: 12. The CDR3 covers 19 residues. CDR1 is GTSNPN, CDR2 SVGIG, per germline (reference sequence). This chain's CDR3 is CAWSVLRQGARVAKNIQYF. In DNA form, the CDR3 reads TGTGCCTGGAGTGTACTGAGACAGGGGGCGAGGGTGGCCAAAAACATTCAGTACTTC. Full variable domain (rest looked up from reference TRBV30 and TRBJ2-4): SQTIHQWPATLVQPVGSPLSLECTVEGTSNPNLYWYRQAAGRGLQLLFYSVGIGQISSEVPQNLSASRPQDRQFILSSKKLLLSDSGFYLCAWSVLRQGARVAKNIQYFGAGTRLSVL.

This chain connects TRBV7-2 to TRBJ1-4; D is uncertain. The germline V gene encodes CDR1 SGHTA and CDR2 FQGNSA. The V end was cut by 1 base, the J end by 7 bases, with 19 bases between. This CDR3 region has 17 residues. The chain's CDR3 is CASSLGPVGTLGEKLFF. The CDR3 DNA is TGTGCCAGCAGCTTAGGCCCCGTTGGCACCCTAGGTGAAAAACTGTTTTTT. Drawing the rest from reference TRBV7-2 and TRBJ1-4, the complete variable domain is GAGVSQSPSNKVTEKGKDVELRCDPISGHTALYWYRQSLGQGLEFLIYFQGNSAPDKSGLPSDRFSAERTGGSVSTLTIQRTQQEDSAVYLCASSLGPVGTLGEKLFFGSGTQLSVL.

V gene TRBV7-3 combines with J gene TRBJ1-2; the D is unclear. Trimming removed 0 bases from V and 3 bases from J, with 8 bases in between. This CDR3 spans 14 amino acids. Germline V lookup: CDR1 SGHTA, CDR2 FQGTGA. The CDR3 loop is CASSLTPADYGYTF. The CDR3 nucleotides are TGTGCCAGCAGCTTAACCCCGGCGGACTATGGCTACACCTTC. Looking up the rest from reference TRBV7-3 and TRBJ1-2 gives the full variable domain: GAGVSQTPSNKVTEKGKYVELRCDPISGHTALYWYRQSLGQGPEFLIYFQGTGAADDSGLPNDRFFAVRPEGSVSTLKIQRTERGDSAVYLCASSLTPADYGYTFGSGTRLTVV.

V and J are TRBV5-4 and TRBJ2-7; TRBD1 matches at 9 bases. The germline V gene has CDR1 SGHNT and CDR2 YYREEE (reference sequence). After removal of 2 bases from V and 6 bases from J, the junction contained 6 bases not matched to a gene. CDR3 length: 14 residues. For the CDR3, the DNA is TGTGCCAGCAGCTTAGGGTTGACAGGGGGCGAGCAGTACTTC. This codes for CASSLGLTGGEQYF.

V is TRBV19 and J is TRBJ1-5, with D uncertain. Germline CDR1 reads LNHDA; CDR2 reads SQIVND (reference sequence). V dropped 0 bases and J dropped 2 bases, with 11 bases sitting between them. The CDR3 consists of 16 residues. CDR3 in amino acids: CASSIEFLSGNQPQHF. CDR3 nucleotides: TGTGCCAGTAGTATAGAGTTCCTTTCTGGCAATCAGCCCCAGCATTTT.

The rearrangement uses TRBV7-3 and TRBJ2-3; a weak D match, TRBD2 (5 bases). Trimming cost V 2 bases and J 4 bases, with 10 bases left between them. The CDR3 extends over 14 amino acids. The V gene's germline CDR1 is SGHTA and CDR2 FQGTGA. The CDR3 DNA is TGTGCCAGCAGCTTAGGGAGTTTGTCAGATACGCAGTATTTT. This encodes CASSLGSLSDTQYF. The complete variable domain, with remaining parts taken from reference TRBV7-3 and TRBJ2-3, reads GAGVSQTPSNKVTEKGKYVELRCDPISGHTALYWYRQSLGQGPEFLIYFQGTGAADDSGLPNDRFFAVRPEGSVSTLKIQRTERGDSAVYLCASSLGSLSDTQYFGPGTRLTVL.

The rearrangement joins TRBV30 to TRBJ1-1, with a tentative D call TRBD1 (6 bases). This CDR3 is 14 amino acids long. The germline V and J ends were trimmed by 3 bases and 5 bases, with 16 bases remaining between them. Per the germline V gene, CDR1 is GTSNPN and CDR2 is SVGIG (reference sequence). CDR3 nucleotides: TGTGCCTGGAGCCGAGGGGGGGGGATAACTGAAGCTTTCTTT. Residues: CAWSRGGGITEAFF.

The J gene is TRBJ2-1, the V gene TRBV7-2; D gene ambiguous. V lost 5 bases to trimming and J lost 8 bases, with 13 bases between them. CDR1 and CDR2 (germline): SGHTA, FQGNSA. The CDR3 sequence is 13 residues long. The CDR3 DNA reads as TGTGCCAGCAGCCTTCAGGTTAGTGATGAGCAGTTCTTC. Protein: CASSLQVSDEQFF. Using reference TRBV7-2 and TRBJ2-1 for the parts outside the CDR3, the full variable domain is GAGVSQSPSNKVTEKGKDVELRCDPISGHTALYWYRQSLGQGLEFLIYFQGNSAPDKSGLPSDRFSAERTGGSVSTLTIQRTQQEDSAVYLCASSLQVSDEQFFGPGTRLTVL.